These 11 T cell receptor beta chains were all obtained from the same sample, sequenced in a study of T cell responses to AZD1222 COVID-19 vaccine. Sequenced by immunoSEQ multiplex PCR; TCRdb stores in-frame clones only, minus some. The top ten hold about 1.5% of the sample, which has about 130,000 clones, approximately 83% seen once. This specimen consisted of peripheral blood, obtained on day 0 of AZD1222 vaccination. The receptors were gathered from an adult in good health.

This chain uses TRBV7-3 with TRBJ2-1; 10 nucleotides align to TRBD2. The CDR3 totals 16 residues. V lost 5 bases and J lost 2; bases outside the gene matches: 6. CDR1 is SGHTA and CDR2 is FQGTGA in the germline V gene. The CDR3 loop is CASSPPGTSAYNEQFF. Here the CDR3 DNA reads TGTGCCAGCAGCCCCCCCGGGACTAGCGCCTACAATGAGCAGTTCTTC. Full variable domain (rest looked up from reference TRBV7-3 and TRBJ2-1): GAGVSQTPSNKVTEKGKYVELRCDPISGHTALYWYRQSLGQGPEFLIYFQGTGAADDSGLPNDRFFAVRPEGSVSTLKIQRTERGDSAVYLCASSPPGTSAYNEQFFGPGTRLTVL.

The chain links TRBV4-3 to TRBJ1-6, with D possibly being TRBD1 (6 bases). Trimming cost V 1 base and J 6 bases, with 10 bases left between them. Germline-derived CDR1 and CDR2 are LGHNA and YSLEER. CDR3 length equals 15 residues. CDR3 amino acids: CASSQGDRSNSPLHF. The CDR3 bases are TGCGCCAGCAGCCAAGGAGACAGGTCTAATTCACCCCTCCACTTT.

This clone was counted only a few times. V and J are TRBV5-5 and TRBJ1-1; TRBD1 matches 7 bases. This CDR3 contains 15 residues. The trim removed 1 base at V and 1 base at J, leaving 4 bases unmatched. CDR1 is SGHKS, CDR2 YYEKEE, per germline (reference sequence). In DNA form, the CDR3 reads TGTGCCAGCAGCTTGACAGGGGCAGGGAACACTGAAGCTTTCTTT. Protein product: CASSLTGAGNTEAFF.

This clone has a single count. The V and J genes are TRBV18 and TRBJ1-5; TRBD1 is a possible D gene (5 bases). The CDR3 contains 16 residues. The germline V and J ends were trimmed by 3 bases and 1 base, with 13 bases remaining between them. The germline V gene has CDR1 KGHSH and CDR2 LQKENI. The CDR3 DNA reads as TGTGCCAGCTCACCCAGGGATTACGGAAGCAATCAGCCCCAGCATTTT. It is translated as CASSPRDYGSNQPQHF.

The chain carries TRBV18 and TRBJ1-1; D is uncertain. The V gene's germline CDR1 is KGHSH and CDR2 LQKENI. CDR3 length equals 14 residues. Trimming took 2 bases from V and 1 from J, leaving 8 bases between them. The CDR3 spells CASSPSQRNTEAFF. The DNA of the CDR3 is TGTGCCAGCTCACCAAGCCAGAGGAACACTGAAGCTTTCTTT. The full variable domain, its missing parts supplied by reference TRBV18 and TRBJ1-1, is NAGVMQNPRHLVRRRGQEARLRCSPMKGHSHVYWYRQLPEEGLKFMVYLQKENIIDESGMPKERFSAEFPKEGPSILRIQQVVRGDSAAYFCASSPSQRNTEAFFGQGTRLTVV.

V usage is TRBV16 and J usage is TRBJ2-7; D is undetermined. The CDR3 consists of 13 residues. V shed 0 bases and J shed 6 bases, with 9 bases lying between them. Germline V lookup: CDR1 KGHSY, CDR2 FQNENV. For the CDR3, the DNA is TGTGCCAGCAGCCAATCCTTAATAAGCGAGCAGTACTTC. Residues: CASSQSLISEQYF.

This clone was seen just once. This sequence joins TRBV5-3 and TRBJ1-1; no clear D gene. TRBV5-3 is assigned to the ORF class and has an uncertain function. Trimming stripped 2 bases from V and 6 bases from J, with 11 bases between. The CDR3 is 13 residues long. CDR3 in amino acids: CARSFEGWSEAFF. The CDR3 DNA follows: TGTGCCAGAAGCTTTGAAGGATGGTCTGAAGCTTTCTTT.

This rearrangement joins TRBV6-5 to TRBJ1-2; possible D gene TRBD1, 5 bases. The germline gives CDR1 MNHEY, CDR2 SVGAGI. The CDR3 has 15 residues. Trimming removed 10 bases from V and 2 bases from J, with 20 bases in between. The CDR3 bases are TGTGCCACCTTCCCCCGGGAGGGGTCGAACTATGGCTACACCTTC. It yields the protein CATFPREGSNYGYTF.

The chain couples TRBV11-2 to TRBJ2-2; 7 bases are a match to TRBD1. Germline CDR1 and CDR2: SGHAT and FQNNGV. The CDR3 spans 17 residues. V was pared by 2 bases and J by 4 bases, with 10 bases of the junction left unmatched. Written as DNA, the CDR3 is TGTGCCAGCAGCTTAAAGGGACAGATAGGGCTCACCGGGGAGCTGTTTTTT. Protein: CASSLKGQIGLTGELFF.

The chain carries TRBV20-1 and TRBJ1-1, with D uncertain. Trimming took off 7 bases at V and 1 base at J, with 7 bases between the two ends. The germline V gene has CDR1 DFQATT and CDR2 SNEGSKA (reference sequence). This CDR3 comprises 11 residues. CDR3 sequence (DNA): TGCAGTGTCAAGGGGAACACTGAAGCTTTCTTT. Translated: CSVKGNTEAFF.

V usage is TRBV7-8 and J usage is TRBJ2-7; no definite D call. In germline, CDR1 is SGHVS, CDR2 FQNEAQ. The CDR3 length is 15 residues. Trimming shortened V by 1 base and J by 2 bases, and 12 bases separated the two germline ends. The chain's CDR3 is CASSLGQHDTYEQYF. The CDR3 DNA is TGTGCCAGCAGCTTAGGCCAGCATGACACCTACGAGCAGTACTTC.